This T cell receptor (beta chain) was sequenced in a study of cytomegalovirus exposure and HLA in healthy donors. The CDR3 totals 14 residues. Germline-derived CDR1 and CDR2 are SGHRS and YFSETQ. V lost 0 bases, J lost 8 bases, and 6 bases stayed unmatched. PCR amplification relied on 60 Vbeta primers (plus 13 Jbeta primers). Sequenced by immunoSEQ multiplex PCR; TCRdb stores in-frame clones only, minus some. This sample has 75,000 to 95,000 clones, with roughly 63% found just once. Findings and limits, study-wide: Productive rates of about 87% or about 30% were seen for most TCR beta V segments in an earlier analysis. As a later analysis revealed, most CMV-associated TCR beta chains appeared HLA-restricted. When analyzed later, a missense DCLRE1C variant was found to be linked to TCR beta V- and J-gene trimming.

Concerning this clone: What it binds is not known.

This TCR came from a man in his fifties in good health and CMV-seronegative. Sequenced: PBMCs. The chain has TRBV5-1 and TRBJ1-2; 8 positions match TRBD1. CDR3 DNA sequence: TGCGCCAGCAGCTTGGGGGACAGGAGTTCGGGCTACACCTTC. It codes for CASSLGDRSSGYTF.